This T cell receptor beta chain was documented in a study of T cell responses to AZD1222 COVID-19 vaccine. Broader study findings: The number of AZD1222 recipients seropositive at baseline was only five or six.

Sequencing was performed with immunoSEQ multiplex PCR; in TCRdb, only in-frame clones are kept and a portion is missing. The repertoire holds under 100,000 clones, with 88% as singletons. CDR1 MNHEY and CDR2 SVGAGI come from the germline V gene. V lost 1 base to trimming and J lost 9 bases; unmatched junction nucleotides: 7. The CDR3 length is 16 residues. Worth noting for this clone: Its antigen is unidentified.

V and J are TRBV6-5 and TRBJ2-1; 12 nucleotides align to TRBD1. The input for sequencing was peripheral blood, taken on day 0 of AZD1222 vaccination. This clonotype was obtained from an adult in good health. The CDR3 sequence: CASSYLGQGALSEQFF. In DNA form, the CDR3 reads TGTGCCAGCAGTTACTTGGGACAGGGGGCCCTGAGTGAGCAGTTCTTC.